This TCR beta chain comes out of a study of response to subunit inactivated influenza vaccine. Study conclusions and caveats: There was a suggestion from the authors that each seasonal influenza vaccination recruits few new T cells.

Concerning this clonotype: What it binds is unknown.

TCRdb called the RT-PCR reads again in MiXCR, with one record for every CDR3 protein. Here the sample spans about 500,000 distinct CDR3 sequences, approximately 17% being singletons. V shed 4 bases, J shed 0 bases, and the junction held 6 bases outside the gene matches. The germline gives CDR1 SGHRS, CDR2 YFSETQ. The CDR3 extends over 15 amino acids. This chain connects TRBV5-1 to TRBJ1-1; 7 positions match TRBD1. This clonotype was sampled from a man aged 45 to 70 who received an inactivated influenza vaccine. The material sequenced was CD4+ T cells sorted from PBMCs, taken about 24 months after vaccination. For the CDR3, the DNA is TGCGCCAGCAGCCAACGACAGGGTATGAACACTGAAGCTTTCTTT. Amino acids: CASSQRQGMNTEAFF.